What follows is one TCR beta chain and its context. The record originates from a study of blood T cell repertoires in COVID-19. Study in general: Sources were T cells, B-cell-depleted T cells, or PBMCs; the material itself was cDNA or gDNA.

Per the original methods: Quantification of nucleated cells was approximated via reference gene primer amplification. Libraries were prepared by immunoSEQ multiplex PCR; TCRdb keeps only in-frame clonotypes and omits some of them. V and J calls and clone size follow that table, whereas D and trimming were derived from the DNA. The sample consists of about 260,000 clones, around 87% of them appearing once. The CDR3 extends over 14 amino acids. After removal of 4 bases from V and 3 bases from J, the junction contained 5 bases not matched to a gene. Germline-derived CDR1 and CDR2 are SGHRS and YFSETQ. The origin of this receptor is a woman aged 40 to 50 who had recovered from COVID-19. This chain joins TRBV5-1 and TRBJ2-7; 9 bases fit TRBD1. Sequenced input: peripheral blood. The CDR3, as DNA: TGCGCCAGCAGCACCGGACAGGGGCACTACGAGCAGTACTTC. It specifies CASSTGQGHYEQYF.